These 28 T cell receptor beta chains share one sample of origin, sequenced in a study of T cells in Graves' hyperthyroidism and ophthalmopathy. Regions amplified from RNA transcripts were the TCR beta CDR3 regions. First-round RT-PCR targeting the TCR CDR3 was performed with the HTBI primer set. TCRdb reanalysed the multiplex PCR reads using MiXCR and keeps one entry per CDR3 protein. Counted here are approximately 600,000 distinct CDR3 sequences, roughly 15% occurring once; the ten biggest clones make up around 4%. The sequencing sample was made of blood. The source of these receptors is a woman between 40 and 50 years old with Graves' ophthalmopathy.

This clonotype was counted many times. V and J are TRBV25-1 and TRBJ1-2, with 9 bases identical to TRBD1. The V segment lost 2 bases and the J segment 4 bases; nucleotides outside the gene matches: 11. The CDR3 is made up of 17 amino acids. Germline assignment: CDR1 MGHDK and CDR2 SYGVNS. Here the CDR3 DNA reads TGTGCCAGCAGTGAAGGCGTGCAAGACAGGGGGACCTATGGCTACACCTTC. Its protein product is CASSEGVQDRGTYGYTF.

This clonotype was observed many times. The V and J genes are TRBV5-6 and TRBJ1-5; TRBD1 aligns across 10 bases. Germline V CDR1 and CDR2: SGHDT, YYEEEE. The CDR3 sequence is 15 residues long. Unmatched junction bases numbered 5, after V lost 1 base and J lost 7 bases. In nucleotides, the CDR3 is TGTGCCAGCAGCTTGCGGGGACAGGGGCCCCAGCCCCAGCATTTT. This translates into CASSLRGQGPQPQHF.

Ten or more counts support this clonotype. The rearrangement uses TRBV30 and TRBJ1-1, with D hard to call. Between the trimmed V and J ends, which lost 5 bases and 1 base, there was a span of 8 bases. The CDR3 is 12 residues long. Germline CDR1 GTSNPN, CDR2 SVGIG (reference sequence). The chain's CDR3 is CAWAAGNTEAFF. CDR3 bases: TGTGCCTGGGCAGCGGGGAACACTGAAGCTTTCTTT. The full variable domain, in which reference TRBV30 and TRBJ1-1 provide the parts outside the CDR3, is SQTIHQWPATLVQPVGSPLSLECTVEGTSNPNLYWYRQAAGRGLQLLFYSVGIGQISSEVPQNLSASRPQDRQFILSSKKLLLSDSGFYLCAWAAGNTEAFFGQGTRLTVV.

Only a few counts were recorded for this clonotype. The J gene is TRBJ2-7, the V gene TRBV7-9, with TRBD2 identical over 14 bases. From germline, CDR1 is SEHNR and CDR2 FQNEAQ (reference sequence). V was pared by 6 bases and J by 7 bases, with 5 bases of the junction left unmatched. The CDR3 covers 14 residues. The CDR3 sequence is CASRSGTSGREQYF. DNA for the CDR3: TGTGCCAGCAGATCCGGGACTAGCGGGAGAGAGCAGTACTTC.

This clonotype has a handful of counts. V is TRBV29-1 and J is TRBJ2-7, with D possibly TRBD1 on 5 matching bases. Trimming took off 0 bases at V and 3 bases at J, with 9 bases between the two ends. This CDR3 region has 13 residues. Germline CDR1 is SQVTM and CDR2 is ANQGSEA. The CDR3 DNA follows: TGCAGCGTTGAAGAGGCAGGGTACTACGAGCAGTACTTC. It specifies CSVEEAGYYEQYF.

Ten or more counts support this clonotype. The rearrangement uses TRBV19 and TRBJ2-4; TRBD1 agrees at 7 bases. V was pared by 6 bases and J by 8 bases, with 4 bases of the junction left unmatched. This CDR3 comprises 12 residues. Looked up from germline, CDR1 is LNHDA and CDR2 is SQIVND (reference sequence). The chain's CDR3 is CASRRQGDIQYF. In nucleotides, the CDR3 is TGTGCCAGTAGGCGACAGGGAGACATTCAGTACTTC. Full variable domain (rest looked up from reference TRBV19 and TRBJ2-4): DGGITQSPKYLFRKEGQNVTLSCEQNLNHDAMYWYRQDPGQGLRLIYYSQIVNDFQKGDIAEGYSVSREKKESFPLTVTSAQKNPTAFYLCASRRQGDIQYFGAGTRLSVL.

In DNA, the CDR3 is TGTGCCAGCTCAATAGGGACGGTCGGAAACACCATATATTTT. Protein sequence: CASSIGTVGNTIYF. V and J are TRBV18 and TRBJ1-3; D is perhaps TRBD1 (5 bases). Trimming removed 5 bases at V and 4 bases at J, with 12 bases between. The CDR3 has 14 residues. The V gene's germline CDR1 is KGHSH and CDR2 LQKENI.

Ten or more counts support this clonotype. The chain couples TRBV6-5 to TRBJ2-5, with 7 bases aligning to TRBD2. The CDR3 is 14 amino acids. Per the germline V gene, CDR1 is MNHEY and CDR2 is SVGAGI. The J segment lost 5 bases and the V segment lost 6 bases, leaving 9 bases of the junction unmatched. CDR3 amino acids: CASRDSGGRETQYF. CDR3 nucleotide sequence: TGTGCCAGCAGAGACTCGGGAGGAAGGGAGACCCAGTACTTC.

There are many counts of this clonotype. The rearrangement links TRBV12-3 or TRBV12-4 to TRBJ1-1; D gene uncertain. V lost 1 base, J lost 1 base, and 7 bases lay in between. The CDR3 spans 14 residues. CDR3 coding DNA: TGTGCCAGCAGTTTAGATCCGGCGAACACTGAAGCTTTCTTT. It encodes CASSLDPANTEAFF.

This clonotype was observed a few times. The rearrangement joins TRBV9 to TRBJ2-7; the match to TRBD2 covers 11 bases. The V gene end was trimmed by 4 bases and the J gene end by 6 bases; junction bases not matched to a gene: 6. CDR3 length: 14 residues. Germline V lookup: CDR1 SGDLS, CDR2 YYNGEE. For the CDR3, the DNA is TGTGCCAGCAGCTCGACTAGCGGGGCCGGCGAGCAGTACTTC. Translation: CASSSTSGAGEQYF.

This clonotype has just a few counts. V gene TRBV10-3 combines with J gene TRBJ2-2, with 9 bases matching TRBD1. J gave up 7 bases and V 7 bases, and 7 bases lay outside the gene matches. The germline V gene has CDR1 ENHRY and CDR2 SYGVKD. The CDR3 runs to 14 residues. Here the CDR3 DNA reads TGTGCCATCATGGGGACAGGGACGGGCGGGGAGCTGTTTTTT. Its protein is CAIMGTGTGGELFF.

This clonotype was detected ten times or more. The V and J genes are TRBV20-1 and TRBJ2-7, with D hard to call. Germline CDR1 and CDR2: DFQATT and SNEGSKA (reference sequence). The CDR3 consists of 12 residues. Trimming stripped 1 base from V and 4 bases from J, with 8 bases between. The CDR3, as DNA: TGCAGTGCTAGAGCCCAGCCGTACGAGCAGTACTTC. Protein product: CSARAQPYEQYF.

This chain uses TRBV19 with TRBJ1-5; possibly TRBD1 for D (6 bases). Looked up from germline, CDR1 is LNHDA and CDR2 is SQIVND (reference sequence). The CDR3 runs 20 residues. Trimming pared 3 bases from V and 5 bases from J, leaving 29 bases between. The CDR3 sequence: CASSMIMPAQGVLIDQPQHF. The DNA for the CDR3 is TGTGCCAGTAGTATGATTATGCCGGCACAGGGTGTCCTCATTGATCAGCCCCAGCATTTT. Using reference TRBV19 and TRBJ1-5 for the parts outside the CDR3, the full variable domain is DGGITQSPKYLFRKEGQNVTLSCEQNLNHDAMYWYRQDPGQGLRLIYYSQIVNDFQKGDIAEGYSVSREKKESFPLTVTSAQKNPTAFYLCASSMIMPAQGVLIDQPQHFGDGTRLSIL.

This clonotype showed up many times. The CDR3 spells CASSIRGNTEAFF. The CDR3 DNA follows: TGTGCCAGTAGTATACGTGGGAACACTGAAGCTTTCTTT. V usage is TRBV19 and J usage is TRBJ1-1; D is unclear. Looked up from germline, CDR1 is LNHDA and CDR2 is SQIVND (reference sequence). With 2 bases removed from V and 1 base from J, the gap between germline ends came to 5 bases. This CDR3 has 13 residues.

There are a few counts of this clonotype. In nucleotides, the CDR3 is TGTGCCAGCAGTTCCATAGGACAGGGCTTTTATCAGCCCCAGCATTTT. This sequence encodes CASSSIGQGFYQPQHF. This rearrangement joins TRBV6-2 or TRBV6-3 to TRBJ1-5, with 8 positions matching TRBD1. This CDR3 has 16 amino acids. Germline V gene lookup returns CDR1 MNHEY and CDR2 SVGEGT. The V gene end was trimmed by 4 bases and the J gene end by 5 bases; junction bases not matched to a gene: 10.

The CDR3 reads CSARLIGSGANVLTF. In nucleotides, the CDR3 is TGCAGTGCTAGATTGATCGGCTCTGGGGCCAACGTCCTGACTTTC. This chain connects TRBV20-1 to TRBJ2-6; D not resolved. This CDR3 has 15 amino acids. The V gene's germline CDR1 is DFQATT and CDR2 SNEGSKA (reference sequence). Trimming took 2 bases from V and 0 from J, leaving 8 bases between them.

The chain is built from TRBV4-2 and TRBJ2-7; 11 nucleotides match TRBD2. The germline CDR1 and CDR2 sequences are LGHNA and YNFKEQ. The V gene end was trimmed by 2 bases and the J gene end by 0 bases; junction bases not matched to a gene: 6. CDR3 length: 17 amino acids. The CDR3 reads CASSQPPSGRLSYEQYF. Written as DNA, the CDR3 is TGTGCCAGCAGCCAACCCCCTAGCGGGAGGCTCTCCTACGAGCAGTACTTC.

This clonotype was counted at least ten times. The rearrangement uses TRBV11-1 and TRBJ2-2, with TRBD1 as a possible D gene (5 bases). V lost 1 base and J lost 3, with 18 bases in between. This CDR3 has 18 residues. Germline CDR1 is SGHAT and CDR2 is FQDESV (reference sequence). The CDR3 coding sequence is TGTGCCAGCAGCTTAGAGTTTGACAGATGGATACACACCGGGGAGCTGTTTTTT. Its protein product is CASSLEFDRWIHTGELFF.

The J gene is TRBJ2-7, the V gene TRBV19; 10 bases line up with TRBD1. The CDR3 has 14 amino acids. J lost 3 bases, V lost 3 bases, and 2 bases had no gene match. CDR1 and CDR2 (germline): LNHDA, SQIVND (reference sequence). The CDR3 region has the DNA TGTGCCAGTAGTATGGGACAGGGGAGCTACGAGCAGTACTTC. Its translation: CASSMGQGSYEQYF. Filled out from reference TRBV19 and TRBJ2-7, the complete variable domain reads DGGITQSPKYLFRKEGQNVTLSCEQNLNHDAMYWYRQDPGQGLRLIYYSQIVNDFQKGDIAEGYSVSREKKESFPLTVTSAQKNPTAFYLCASSMGQGSYEQYFGPGTRLTVT.

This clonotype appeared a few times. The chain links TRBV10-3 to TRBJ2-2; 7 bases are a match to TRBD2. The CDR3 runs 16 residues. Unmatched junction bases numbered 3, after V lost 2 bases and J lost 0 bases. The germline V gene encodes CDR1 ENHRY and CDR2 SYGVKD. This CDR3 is CAISEPAGANTGELFF. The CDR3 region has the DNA TGTGCCATCAGTGAGCCGGCGGGAGCGAACACCGGGGAGCTGTTTTTT.

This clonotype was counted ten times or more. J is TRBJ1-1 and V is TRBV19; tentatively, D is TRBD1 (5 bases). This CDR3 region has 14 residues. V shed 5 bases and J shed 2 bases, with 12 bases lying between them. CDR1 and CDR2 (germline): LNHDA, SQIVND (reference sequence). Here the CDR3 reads CASSEQAVNTEAFF. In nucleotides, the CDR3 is TGTGCCAGTAGTGAACAGGCAGTTAACACTGAAGCTTTCTTT.

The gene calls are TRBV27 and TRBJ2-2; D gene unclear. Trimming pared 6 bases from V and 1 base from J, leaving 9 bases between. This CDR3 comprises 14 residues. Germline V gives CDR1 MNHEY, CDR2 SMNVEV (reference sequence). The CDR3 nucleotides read TGTGCCAGCAGAGACAACTTGAACACCGGGGAGCTGTTTTTT. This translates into CASRDNLNTGELFF.

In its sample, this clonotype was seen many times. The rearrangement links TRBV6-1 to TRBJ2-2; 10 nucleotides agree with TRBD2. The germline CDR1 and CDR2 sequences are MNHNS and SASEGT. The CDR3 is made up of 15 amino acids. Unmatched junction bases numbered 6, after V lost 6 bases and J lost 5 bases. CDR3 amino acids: CASSPSGRGTGELFF. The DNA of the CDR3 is TGTGCCAGCAGCCCCAGCGGGAGGGGAACCGGGGAGCTGTTTTTT.

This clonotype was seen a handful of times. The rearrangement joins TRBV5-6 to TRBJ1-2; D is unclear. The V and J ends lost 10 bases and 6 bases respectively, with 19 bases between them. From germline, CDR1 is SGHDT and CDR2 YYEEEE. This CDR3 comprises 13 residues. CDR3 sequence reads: CASGENPLHGYTF. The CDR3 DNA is TGTGCCTCCGGGGAAAACCCCCTCCATGGCTACACCTTC.

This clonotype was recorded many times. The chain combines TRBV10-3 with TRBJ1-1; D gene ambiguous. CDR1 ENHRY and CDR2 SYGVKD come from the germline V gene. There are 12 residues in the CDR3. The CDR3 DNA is TGTGCTACGGCGGCCCGTTGGACTGAAGCTTTCTTT. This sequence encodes CATAARWTEAFF.

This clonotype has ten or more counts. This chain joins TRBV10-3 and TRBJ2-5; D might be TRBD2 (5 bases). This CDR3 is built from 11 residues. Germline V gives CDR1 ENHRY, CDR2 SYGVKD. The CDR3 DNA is TGTGCAACCGCCCGGGGAGAGACCCAGTACTTC. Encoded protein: CATARGETQYF.

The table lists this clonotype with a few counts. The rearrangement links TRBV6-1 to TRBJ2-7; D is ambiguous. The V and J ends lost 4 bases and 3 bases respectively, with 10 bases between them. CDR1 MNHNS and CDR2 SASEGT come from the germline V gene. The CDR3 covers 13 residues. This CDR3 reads CASSGAPFYEQYF. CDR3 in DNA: TGTGCCAGCAGTGGGGCCCCCTTCTACGAGCAGTACTTC.

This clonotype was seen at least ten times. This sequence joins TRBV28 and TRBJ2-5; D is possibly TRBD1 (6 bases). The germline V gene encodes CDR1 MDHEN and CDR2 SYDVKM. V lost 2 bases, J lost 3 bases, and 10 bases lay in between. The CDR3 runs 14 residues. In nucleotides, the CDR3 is TGTGCCAGCAGTTTAAGGGGGACCGAAGAGACCCAGTACTTC. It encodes CASSLRGTEETQYF.